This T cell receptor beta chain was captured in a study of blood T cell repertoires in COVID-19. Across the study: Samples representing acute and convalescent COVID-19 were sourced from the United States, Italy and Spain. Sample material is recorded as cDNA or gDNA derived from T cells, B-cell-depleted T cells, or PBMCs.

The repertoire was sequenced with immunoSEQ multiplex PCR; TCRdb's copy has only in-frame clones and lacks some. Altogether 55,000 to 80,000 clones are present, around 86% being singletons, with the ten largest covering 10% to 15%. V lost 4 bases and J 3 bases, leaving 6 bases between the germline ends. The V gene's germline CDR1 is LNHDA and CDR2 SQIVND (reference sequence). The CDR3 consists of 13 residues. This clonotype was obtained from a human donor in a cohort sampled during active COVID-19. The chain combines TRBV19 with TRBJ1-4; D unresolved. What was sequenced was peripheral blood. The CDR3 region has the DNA TGTGCCAGTAGTAACACAGCTAATGAAAAACTGTTTTTT. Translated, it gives CASSNTANEKLFF.